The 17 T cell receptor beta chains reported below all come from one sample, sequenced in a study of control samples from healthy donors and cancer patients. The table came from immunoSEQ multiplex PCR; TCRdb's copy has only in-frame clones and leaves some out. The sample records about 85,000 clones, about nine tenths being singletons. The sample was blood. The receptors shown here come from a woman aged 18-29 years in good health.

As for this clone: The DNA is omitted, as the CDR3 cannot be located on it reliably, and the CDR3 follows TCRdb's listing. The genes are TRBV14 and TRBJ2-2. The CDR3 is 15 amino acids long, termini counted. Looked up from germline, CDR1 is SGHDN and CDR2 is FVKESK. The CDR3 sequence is CASSFSGPGTGELFF.

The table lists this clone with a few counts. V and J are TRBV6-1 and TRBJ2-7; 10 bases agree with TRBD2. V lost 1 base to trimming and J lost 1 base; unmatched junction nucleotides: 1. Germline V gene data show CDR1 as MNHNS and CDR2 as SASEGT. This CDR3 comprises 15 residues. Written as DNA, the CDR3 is TGTGCCAGCAGTGAAGGGACTAGCGGTTCCTACGAGCAGTACTTC. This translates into CASSEGTSGSYEQYF.

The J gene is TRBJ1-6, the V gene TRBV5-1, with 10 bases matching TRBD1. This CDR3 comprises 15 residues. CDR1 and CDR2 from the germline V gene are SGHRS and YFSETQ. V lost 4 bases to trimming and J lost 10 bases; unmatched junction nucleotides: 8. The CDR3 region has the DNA TGCGCCAGCAGCCCCGCTGGACAGGGGGAATCACCCCTCCACTTT. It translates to CASSPAGQGESPLHF.

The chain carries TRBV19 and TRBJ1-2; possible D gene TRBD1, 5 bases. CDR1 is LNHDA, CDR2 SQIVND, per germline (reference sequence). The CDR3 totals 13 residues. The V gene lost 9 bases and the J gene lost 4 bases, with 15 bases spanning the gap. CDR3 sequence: CASTQGDRYGYTF. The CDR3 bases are TGTGCCAGCACACAAGGGGACCGCTATGGCTACACCTTC.

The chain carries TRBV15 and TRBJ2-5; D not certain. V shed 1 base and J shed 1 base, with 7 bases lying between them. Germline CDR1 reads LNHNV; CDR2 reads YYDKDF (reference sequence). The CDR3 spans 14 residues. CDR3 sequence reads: CATSRGSTQETQYF. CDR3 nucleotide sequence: TGTGCCACCAGCAGAGGGAGTACCCAAGAGACCCAGTACTTC.

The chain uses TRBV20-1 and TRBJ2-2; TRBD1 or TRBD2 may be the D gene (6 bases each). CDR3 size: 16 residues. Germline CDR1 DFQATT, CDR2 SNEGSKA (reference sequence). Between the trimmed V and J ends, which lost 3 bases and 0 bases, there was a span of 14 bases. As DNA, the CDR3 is TGCAGTGCTAGTCGGGGGCTAAGATCGAACACCGGGGAGCTGTTTTTT. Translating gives CSASRGLRSNTGELFF.

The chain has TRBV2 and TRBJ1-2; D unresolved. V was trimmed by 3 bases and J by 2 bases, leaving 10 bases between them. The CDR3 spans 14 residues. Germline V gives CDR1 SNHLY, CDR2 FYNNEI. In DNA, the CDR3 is TGTGCCAGCAGTGAGGTACAGCCAAACTATGGCTACACCTTC. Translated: CASSEVQPNYGYTF.

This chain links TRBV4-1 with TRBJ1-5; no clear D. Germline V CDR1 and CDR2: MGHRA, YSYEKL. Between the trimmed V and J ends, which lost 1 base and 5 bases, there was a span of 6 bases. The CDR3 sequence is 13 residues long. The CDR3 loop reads CASSQAGDQPQHF. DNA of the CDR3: TGCGCCAGCAGCCAAGCCGGGGATCAGCCCCAGCATTTT.

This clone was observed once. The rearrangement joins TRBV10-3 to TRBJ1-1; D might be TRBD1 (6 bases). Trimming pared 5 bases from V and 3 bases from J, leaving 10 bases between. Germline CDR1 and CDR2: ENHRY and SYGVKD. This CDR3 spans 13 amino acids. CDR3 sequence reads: CAISYSGDTEAFF. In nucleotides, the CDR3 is TGTGCCATCAGTTATTCAGGGGACACTGAAGCTTTCTTT.

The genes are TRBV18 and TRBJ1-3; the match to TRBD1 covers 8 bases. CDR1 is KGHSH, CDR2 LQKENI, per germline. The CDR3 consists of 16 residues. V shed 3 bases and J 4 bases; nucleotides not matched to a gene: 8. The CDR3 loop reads CASSPVDRGGGNTIYF. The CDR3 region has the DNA TGTGCCAGCTCACCGGTCGACAGGGGAGGCGGAAACACCATATATTTT.

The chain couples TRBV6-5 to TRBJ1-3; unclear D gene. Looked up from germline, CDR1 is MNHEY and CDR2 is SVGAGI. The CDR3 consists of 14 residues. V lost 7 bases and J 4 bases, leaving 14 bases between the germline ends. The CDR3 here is CASTSTWTGNTIYF. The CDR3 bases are TGTGCCAGCACCTCGACCTGGACGGGAAACACCATATATTTT.

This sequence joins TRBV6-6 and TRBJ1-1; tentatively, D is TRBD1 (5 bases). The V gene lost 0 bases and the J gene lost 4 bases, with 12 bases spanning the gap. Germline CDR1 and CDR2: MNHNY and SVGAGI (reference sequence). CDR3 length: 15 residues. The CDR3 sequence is CASSYSGVSGTEAFF. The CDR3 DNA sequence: TGTGCCAGCAGTTACTCAGGGGTTTCTGGCACTGAAGCTTTCTTT.

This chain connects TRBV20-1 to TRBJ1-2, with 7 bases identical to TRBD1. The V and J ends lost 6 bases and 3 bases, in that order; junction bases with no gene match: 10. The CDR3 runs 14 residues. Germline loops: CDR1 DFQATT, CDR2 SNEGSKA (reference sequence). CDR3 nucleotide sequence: TGCAGTGCAAGTAGGGGGCGCCGGGACTATGGCTACACCTTC. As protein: CSASRGRRDYGYTF.

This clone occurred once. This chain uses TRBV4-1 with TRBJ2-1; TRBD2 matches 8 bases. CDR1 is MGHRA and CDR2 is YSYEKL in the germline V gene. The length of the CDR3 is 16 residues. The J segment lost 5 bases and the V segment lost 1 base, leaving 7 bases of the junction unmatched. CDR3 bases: TGCGCCAGCAGCCAAGTTTCGGGGGGGCCAAACAATGAGCAGTTCTTC. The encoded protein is CASSQVSGGPNNEQFF.

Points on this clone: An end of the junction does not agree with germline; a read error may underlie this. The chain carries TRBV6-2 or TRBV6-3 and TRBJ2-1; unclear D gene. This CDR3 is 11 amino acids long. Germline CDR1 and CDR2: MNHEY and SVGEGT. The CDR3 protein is CASRYGDEQFF. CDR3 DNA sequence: TGTGCCAGCCGTTATGGGGATGAGCAGTTCTTC.

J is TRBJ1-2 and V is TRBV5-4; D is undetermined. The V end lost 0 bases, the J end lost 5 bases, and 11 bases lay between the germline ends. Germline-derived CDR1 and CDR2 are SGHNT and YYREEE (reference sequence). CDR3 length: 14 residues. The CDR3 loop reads CASSLGVSLYGYTF. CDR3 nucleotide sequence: TGTGCCAGCAGCTTGGGGGTGTCTTTATATGGCTACACCTTC.

As DNA, the CDR3 is TGCGCCAGCAGTGATGGGGGGGGGCATGCAGATACGCAGTATTTT. This encodes CASSDGGGHADTQYF. This sequence joins TRBV10-2 and TRBJ2-3; tentative D call: TRBD2 (7 bases). This CDR3 has 15 amino acids. Trimming took off 3 bases at V and 4 bases at J, with 14 bases between the two ends. CDR1 WSHSY and CDR2 SAAADI come from the germline V gene.